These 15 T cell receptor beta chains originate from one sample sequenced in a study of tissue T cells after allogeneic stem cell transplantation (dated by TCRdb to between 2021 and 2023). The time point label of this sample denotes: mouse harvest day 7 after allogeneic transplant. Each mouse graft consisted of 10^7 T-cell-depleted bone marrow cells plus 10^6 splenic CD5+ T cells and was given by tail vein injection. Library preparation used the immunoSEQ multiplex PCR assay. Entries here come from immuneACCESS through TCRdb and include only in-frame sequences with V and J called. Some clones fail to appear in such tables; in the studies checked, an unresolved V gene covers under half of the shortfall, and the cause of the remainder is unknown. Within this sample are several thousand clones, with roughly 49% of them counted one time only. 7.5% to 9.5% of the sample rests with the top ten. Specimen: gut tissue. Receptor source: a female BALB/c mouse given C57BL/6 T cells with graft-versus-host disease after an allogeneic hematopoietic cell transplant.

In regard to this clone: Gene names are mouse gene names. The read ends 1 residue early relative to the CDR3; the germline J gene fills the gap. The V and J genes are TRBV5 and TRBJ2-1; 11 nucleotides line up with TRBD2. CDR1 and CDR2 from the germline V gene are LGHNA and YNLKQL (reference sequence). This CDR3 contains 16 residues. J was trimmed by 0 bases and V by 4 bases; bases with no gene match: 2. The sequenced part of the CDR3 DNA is TGTGCCAGCAGCCGCGGACTGGGGGGTAACTATGCTGAGCAGTTC. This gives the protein CASSRGLGGNYAEQF. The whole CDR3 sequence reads CASSRGLGGNYAEQFF.

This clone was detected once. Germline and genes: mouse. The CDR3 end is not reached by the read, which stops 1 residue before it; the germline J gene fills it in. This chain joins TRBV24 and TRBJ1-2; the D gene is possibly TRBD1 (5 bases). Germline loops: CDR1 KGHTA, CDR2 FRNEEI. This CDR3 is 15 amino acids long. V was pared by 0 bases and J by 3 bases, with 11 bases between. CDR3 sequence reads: CASSLYLGGDSDYTF. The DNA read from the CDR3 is TGTGCCAGCAGTCTGTATTTGGGGGGGGACTCCGACTACACC.

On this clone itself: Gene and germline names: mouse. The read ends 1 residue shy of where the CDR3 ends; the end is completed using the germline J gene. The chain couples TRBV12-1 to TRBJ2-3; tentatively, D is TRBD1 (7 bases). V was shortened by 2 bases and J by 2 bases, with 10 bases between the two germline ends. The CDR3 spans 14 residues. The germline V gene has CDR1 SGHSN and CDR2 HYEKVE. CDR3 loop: CASSPRGPAETLYF. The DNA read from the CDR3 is TGTGCCAGCTCTCCGAGGGGGCCTGCAGAAACGCTGTAT. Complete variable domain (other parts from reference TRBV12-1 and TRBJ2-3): DSGVVQSPRHIIKEKGGRSVLTCIPISGHSNVVWYQQTLGKELKFLIQHYEKVERDKGFLPSRFSVQQFDDYHSEMNMSALELEDSAMYFCASSPRGPAETLYFGSGTRLTVL.

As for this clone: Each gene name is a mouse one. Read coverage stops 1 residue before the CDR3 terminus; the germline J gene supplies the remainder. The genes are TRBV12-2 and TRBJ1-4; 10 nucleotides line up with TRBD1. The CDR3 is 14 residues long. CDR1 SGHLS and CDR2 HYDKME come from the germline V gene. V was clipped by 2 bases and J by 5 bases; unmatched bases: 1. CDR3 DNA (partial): TGTGCCAGCTCTCGACAGGGGGCAAACGAAAGATTATTT. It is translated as CASSRQGANERLF. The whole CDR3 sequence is CASSRQGANERLFF.

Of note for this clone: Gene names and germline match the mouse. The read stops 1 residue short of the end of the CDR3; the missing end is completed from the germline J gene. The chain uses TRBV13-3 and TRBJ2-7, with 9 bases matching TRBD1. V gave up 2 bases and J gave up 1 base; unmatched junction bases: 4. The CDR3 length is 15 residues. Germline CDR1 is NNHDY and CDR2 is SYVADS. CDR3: CASSDAGTGSYEQYF. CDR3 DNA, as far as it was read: TGTGCCAGCAGTGACGCCGGGACAGGGTCCTATGAACAGTAC.

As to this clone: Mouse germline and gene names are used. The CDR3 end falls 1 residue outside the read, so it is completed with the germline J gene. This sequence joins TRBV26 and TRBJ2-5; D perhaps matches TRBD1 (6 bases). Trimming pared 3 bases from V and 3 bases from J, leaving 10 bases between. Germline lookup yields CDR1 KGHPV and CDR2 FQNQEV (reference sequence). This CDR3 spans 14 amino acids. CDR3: CASSLGGQQDTQYF. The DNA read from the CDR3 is TGTGCCAGCAGTCTAGGGGGACAACAAGACACCCAGTAC.

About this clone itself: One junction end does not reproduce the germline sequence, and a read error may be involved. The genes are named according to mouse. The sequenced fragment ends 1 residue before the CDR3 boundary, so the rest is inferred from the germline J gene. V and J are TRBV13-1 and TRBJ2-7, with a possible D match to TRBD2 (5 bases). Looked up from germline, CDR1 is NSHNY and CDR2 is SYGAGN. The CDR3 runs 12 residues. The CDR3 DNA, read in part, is TGTGCCAGCGGTGATGCCTGGGTTGAACAGTAC. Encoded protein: CASGDAWVEQY. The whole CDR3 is CASGDAWVEQYF.

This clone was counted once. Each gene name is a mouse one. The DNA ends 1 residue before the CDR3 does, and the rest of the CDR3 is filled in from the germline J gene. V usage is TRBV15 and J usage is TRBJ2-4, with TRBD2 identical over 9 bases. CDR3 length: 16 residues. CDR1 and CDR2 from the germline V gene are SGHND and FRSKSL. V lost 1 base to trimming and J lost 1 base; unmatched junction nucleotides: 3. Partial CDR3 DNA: TGTGCCAGCAGTTTAGGTGGGGGGGCCGGTCAAAACACCTTGTAC. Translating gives CASSLGGGAGQNTLY. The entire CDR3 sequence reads CASSLGGGAGQNTLYF.

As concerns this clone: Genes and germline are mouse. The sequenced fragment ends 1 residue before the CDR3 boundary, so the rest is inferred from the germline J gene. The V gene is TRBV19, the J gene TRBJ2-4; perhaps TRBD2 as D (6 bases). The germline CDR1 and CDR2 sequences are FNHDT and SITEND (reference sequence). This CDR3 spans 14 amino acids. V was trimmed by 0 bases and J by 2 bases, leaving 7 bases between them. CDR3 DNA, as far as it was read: TGTGCCAGCAGTATAGGGGGGGTTCAAAACACCTTGTAC. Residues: CASSIGGVQNTLY. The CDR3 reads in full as CASSIGGVQNTLYF.

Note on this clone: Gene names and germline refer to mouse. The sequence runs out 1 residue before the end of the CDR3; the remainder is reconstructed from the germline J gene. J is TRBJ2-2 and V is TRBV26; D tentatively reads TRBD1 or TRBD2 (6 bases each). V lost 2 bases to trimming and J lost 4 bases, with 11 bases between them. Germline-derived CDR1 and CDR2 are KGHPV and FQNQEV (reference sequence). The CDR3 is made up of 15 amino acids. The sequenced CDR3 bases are TGTGCCAGCAGTCTGACGGGGGCGGGCACCGGGCAGCTCTAC. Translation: CASSLTGAGTGQLY. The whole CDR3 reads CASSLTGAGTGQLYF.

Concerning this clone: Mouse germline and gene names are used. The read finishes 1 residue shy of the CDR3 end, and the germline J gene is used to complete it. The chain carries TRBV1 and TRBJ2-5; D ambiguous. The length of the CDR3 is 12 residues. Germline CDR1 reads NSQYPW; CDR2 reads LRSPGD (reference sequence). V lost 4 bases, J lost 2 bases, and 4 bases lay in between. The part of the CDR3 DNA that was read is TGCACCTGCAGTGACATCCAAGACACCCAGTAC. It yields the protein CTCSDIQDTQY. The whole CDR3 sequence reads CTCSDIQDTQYF.

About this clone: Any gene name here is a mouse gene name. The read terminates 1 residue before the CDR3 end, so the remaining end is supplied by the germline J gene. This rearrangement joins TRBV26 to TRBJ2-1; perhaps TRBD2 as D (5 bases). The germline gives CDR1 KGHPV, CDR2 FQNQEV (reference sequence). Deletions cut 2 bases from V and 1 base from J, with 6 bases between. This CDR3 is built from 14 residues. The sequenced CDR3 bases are TGTGCCAGCAGTCTGCTGGGAAACTATGCTGAGCAGTTC. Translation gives CASSLLGNYAEQF. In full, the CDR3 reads CASSLLGNYAEQFF.

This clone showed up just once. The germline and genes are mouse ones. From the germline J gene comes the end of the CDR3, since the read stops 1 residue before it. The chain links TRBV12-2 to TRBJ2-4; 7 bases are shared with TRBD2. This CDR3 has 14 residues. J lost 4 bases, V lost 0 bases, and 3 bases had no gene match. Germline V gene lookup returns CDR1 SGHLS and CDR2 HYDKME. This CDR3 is CASSLWGEENTLYF. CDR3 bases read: TGTGCCAGCTCTCTCTGGGGGGAGGAAAACACCTTGTAC. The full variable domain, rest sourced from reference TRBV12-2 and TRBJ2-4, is NSGVVQSPRYIIKGKGERSILKCIPISGHLSVAWYQQTQGQELKFFIQHYDKMERDKGNLPSRFSVQQFDDYHSEMNMSALELEDSAVYFCASSLWGEENTLYFGAGTRLSVL.

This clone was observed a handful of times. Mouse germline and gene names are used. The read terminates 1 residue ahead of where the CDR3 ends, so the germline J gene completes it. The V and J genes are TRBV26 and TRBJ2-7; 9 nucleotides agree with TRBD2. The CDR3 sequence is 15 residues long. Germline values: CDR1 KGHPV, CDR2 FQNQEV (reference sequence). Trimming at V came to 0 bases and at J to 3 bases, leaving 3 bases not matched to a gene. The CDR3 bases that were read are TGTGCCAGCAGTCTGTCTCTGGGGGGGGACTATGAACAGTAC. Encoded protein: CASSLSLGGDYEQY. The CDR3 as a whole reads CASSLSLGGDYEQYF.

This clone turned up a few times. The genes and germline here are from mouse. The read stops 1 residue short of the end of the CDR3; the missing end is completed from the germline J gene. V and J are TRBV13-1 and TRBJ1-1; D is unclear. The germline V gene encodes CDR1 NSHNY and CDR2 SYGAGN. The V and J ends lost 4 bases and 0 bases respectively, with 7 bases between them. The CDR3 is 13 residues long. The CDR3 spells CASSHNANTEVFF. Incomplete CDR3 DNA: TGTGCCAGCAGTCACAATGCAAACACAGAAGTCTTC.